This TCR beta chain was captured by sequencing in a study of blood T cell repertoires in COVID-19. The overall study: The United States, Italy and Spain supplied acute and convalescent COVID-19 samples.

The CDR3 is 16 amino acids. Deletions cut 3 bases from V and 7 bases from J, with 18 bases between. CDR1 and CDR2 from the germline V gene are KGHDR and SFDVKD. Method: immunoSEQ multiplex PCR; TCRdb's copy keeps in-frame clones and lacks some. Of around 140,000 clones in the sample, 60% to 80% were seen once. This study enrolled people aged roughly 18 to 90 from approximately 25 US geographic areas. Self-reported history from a screening survey and questionnaire set each donor's cohort. Recovered Cohort 3 donors showed two negative PCRs, clearance, or symptom resolution. Sequenced sample: PBMCs or T cells enriched from blood (not recorded which). The source of this sequence is a woman aged 45 to 65 who had recovered from COVID-19. The V call is TRBV24-1, the J call TRBJ2-1; TRBD2 might be the D (5 bases). CDR3 nucleotides: TGTGCCACCAGTGATGCGGCGGGTGGATTTTTGAATGAGCAGTTCTTC. Its translation is CATSDAAGGFLNEQFF.